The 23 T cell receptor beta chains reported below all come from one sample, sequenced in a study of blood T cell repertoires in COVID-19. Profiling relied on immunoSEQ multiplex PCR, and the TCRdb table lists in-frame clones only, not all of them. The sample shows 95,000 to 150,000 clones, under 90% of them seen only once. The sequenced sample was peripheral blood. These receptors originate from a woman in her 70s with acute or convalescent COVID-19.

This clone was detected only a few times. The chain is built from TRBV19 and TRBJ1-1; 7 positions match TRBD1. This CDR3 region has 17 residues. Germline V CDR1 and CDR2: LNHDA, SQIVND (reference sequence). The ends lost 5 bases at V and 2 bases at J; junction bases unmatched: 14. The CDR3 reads CASSPRVLTGDNTEAFF. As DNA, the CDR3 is TGTGCCAGTAGTCCCCGCGTCCTCACAGGGGATAACACTGAAGCTTTCTTT.

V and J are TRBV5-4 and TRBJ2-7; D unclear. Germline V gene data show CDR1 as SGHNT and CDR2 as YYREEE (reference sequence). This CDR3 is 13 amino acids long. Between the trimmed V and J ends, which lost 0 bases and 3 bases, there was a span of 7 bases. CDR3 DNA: TGTGCCAGCAGCTTGGCTGGCAGCTACGAGCAGTACTTC. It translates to CASSLAGSYEQYF.

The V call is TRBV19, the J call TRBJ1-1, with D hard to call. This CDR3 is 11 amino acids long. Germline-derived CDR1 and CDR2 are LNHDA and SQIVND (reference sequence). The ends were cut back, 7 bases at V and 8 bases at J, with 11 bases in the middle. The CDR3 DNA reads TGTGCCAGTACCCGGGGAGGCGAAGCTTTCTTT. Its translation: CASTRGGEAFF.

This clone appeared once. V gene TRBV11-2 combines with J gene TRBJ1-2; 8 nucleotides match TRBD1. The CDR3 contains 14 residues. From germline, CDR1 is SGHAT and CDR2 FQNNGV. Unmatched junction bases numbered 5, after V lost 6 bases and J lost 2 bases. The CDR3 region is CASRPGQGNYGYTF. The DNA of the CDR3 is TGTGCCAGCAGGCCCGGACAGGGAAACTATGGCTACACCTTC. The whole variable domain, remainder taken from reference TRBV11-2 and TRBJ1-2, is EAGVAQSPRYKIIEKRQSVAFWCNPISGHATLYWYQQILGQGPKLLIQFQNNGVVDDSQLPKDRFSAERLKGVDSTLKIQPAKLEDSAVYLCASRPGQGNYGYTFGSGTRLTVV.

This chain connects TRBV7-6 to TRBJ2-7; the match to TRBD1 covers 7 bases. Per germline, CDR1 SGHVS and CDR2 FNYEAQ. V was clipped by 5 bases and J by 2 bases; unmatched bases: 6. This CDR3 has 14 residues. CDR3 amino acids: CASSPRTGAYEQYF. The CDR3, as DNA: TGTGCCAGCAGCCCGCGGACAGGAGCCTACGAGCAGTACTTC.

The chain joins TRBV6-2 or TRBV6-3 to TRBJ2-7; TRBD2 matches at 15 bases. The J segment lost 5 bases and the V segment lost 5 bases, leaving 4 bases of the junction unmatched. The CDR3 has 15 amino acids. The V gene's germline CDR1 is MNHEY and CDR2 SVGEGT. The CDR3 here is CASSRTSGGANEQYF. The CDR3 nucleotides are TGTGCCAGCAGTAGGACTAGCGGGGGGGCGAACGAGCAGTACTTC.

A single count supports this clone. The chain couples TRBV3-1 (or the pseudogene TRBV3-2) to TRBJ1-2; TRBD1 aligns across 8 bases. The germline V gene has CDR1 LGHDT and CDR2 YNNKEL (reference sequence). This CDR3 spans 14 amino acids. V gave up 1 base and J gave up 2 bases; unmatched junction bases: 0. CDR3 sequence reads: CASSQGTGNYGYTF. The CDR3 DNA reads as TGTGCCAGCAGCCAAGGGACAGGGAACTATGGCTACACCTTC.

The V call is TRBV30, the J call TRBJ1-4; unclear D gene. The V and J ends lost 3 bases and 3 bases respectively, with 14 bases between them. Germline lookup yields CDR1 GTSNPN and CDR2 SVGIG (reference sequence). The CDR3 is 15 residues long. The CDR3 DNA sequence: TGTGCCTGGAGGCTCAGCGGTTTGGCTAATGAAAAACTGTTTTTT. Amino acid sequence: CAWRLSGLANEKLFF.

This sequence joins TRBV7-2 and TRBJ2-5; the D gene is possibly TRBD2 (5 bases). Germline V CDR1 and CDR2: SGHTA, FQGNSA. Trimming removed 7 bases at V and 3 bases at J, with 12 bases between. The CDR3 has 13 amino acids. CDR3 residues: CASTWGEKETQYF. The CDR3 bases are TGTGCCAGCACTTGGGGAGAAAAAGAGACCCAGTACTTC.

Written as DNA, the CDR3 is TGTGCCAGCAGCTCGGTCGACAGGCCCTATGGCTACACCTTC. Protein product: CASSSVDRPYGYTF. The chain carries TRBV13 and TRBJ1-2; D might be TRBD1 (6 bases). V dropped 4 bases and J dropped 4 bases, with 13 bases sitting between them. The CDR3 extends over 14 amino acids. The germline V gene encodes CDR1 PRHDT and CDR2 FYEKMQ (reference sequence).

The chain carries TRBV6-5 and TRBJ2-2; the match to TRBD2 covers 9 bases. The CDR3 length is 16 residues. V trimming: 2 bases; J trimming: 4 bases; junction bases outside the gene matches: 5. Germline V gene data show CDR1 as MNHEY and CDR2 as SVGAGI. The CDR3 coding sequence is TGTGCCAGCAGTTACGAGCGGGGGGCCAGCACCGGGGAGCTGTTTTTT. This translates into CASSYERGASTGELFF.

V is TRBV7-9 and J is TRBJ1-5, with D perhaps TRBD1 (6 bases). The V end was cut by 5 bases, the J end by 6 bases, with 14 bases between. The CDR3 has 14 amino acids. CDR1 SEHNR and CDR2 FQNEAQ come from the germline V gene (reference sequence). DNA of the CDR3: TGTGCCAGCAGCAAAGATATCAGGGGTCAGCCCCAGCATTTT. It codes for CASSKDIRGQPQHF.

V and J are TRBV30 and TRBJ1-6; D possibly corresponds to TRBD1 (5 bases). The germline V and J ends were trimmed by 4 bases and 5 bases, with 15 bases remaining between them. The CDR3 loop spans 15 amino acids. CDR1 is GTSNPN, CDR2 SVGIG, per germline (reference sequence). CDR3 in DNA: TGTGCCTGGAAATGGGACTTACGGGATAATTCACCCCTCCACTTT. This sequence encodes CAWKWDLRDNSPLHF.

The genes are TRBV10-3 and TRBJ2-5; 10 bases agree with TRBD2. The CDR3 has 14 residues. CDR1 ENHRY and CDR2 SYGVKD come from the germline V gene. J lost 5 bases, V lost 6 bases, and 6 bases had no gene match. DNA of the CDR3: TGTGCCATCAGGCCCAGCGGGGGGGCTGAGACCCAGTACTTC. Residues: CAIRPSGGAETQYF.

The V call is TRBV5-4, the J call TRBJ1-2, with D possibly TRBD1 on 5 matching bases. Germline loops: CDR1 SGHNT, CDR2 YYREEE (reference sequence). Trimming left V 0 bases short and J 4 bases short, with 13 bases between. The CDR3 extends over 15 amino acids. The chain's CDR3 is CASSLGRDRVYGYTF. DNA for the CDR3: TGTGCCAGCAGCTTGGGGAGGGACCGGGTCTATGGCTACACCTTC.

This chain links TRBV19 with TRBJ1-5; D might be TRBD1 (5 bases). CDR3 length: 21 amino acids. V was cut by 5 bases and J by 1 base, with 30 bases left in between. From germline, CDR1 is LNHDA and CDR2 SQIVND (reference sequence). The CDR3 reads CASSALSTGGVLLVSNQPQHF. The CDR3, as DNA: TGTGCCAGTAGTGCCCTCTCAACAGGAGGGGTTCTCTTGGTGAGCAATCAGCCCCAGCATTTT.

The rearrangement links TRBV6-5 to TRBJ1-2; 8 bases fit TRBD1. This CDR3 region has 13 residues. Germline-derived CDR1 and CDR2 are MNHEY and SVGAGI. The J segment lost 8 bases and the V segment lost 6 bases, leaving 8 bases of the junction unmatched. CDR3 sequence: CASRIQGARGYTF. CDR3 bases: TGTGCCAGCAGAATCCAGGGGGCCCGGGGCTACACCTTC.

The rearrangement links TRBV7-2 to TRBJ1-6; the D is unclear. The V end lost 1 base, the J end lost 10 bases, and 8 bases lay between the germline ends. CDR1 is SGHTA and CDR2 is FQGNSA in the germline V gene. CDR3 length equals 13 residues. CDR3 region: CASSLDGISPLHF. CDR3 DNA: TGTGCCAGCAGCTTAGACGGGATCTCACCCCTCCACTTT.

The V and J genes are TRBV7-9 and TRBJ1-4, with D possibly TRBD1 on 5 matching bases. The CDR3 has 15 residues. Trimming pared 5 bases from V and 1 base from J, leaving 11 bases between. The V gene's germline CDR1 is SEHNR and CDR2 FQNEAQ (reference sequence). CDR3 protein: CASSLSRGTNEKLFF. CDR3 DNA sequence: TGTGCCAGCAGCCTCTCAAGGGGAACTAATGAAAAACTGTTTTTT.

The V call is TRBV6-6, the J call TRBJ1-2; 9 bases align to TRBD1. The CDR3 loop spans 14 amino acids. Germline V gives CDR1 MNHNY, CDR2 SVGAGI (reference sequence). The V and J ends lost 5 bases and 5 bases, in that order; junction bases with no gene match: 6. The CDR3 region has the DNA TGTGCCAGCAGTCCAACAGGGGGCGGGTATGGCTACACCTTC. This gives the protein CASSPTGGGYGYTF.

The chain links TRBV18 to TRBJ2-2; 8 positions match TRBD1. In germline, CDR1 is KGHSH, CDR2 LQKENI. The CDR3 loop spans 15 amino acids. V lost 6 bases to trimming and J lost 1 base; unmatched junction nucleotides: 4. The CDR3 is CASSPGTGNTGELFF. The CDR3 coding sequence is TGTGCCAGCTCTCCCGGGACAGGGAACACCGGGGAGCTGTTTTTT. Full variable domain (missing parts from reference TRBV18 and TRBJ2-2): NAGVMQNPRHLVRRRGQEARLRCSPMKGHSHVYWYRQLPEEGLKFMVYLQKENIIDESGMPKERFSAEFPKEGPSILRIQQVVRGDSAAYFCASSPGTGNTGELFFGEGSRLTVL.

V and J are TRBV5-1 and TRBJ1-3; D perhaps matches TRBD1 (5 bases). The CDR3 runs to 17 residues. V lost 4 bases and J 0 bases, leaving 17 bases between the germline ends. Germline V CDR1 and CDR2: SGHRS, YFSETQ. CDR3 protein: CASSGGQGPFSGNTIYF. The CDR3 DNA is TGCGCCAGCAGCGGCGGACAAGGCCCTTTCTCTGGAAACACCATATATTTT.

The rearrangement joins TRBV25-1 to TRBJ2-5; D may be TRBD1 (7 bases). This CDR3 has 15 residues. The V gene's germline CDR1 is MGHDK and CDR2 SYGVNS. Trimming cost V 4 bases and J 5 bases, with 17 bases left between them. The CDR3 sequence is CASSVWQGGFETQYF. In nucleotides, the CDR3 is TGTGCCAGCAGTGTCTGGCAGGGGGGCTTCGAGACCCAGTACTTC. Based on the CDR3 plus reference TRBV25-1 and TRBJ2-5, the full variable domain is EADIYQTPRYLVIGTGKKITLECSQTMGHDKMYWYQQDPGMELHLIHYSYGVNSTEKGDLSSESTVSRIRTEHFPLTLESARPSHTSQYLCASSVWQGGFETQYFGPGTRLLVL.